Many counts were recorded for the clone carrying this TCR beta chain. Mismatch with germline at one junction end may stem from a read error. The source of the sample is a study of molecular identifiers for immune sequencing clone quantification. The CDR3 consists of 13 residues. TCRdb reprocessed the PCR reads via MiXCR and lists one record per CDR3 protein. The sample shows approximately 59,000 distinct CDR3 sequences, 15% to 20% of them seen only once. This TCR was recovered from a human donor in good health. Some libraries in this study had Jurkat cell RNA spiked in. The sample was naive CD8+ T cells from blood, with Jurkat cell RNA spiked in. The subset here: FACS-sorted CD8+CD4-CCR7+CD45RA+ naive T cells. This chain connects TRBV12-3 or TRBV12-4 to TRBJ1-1; no firm D call. The DNA for the CDR3 is TGTGCCAGCACCCCCGAGGGAAACCCTAACCGCCTTTTT. Translating gives CASTPEGNPNRLF.